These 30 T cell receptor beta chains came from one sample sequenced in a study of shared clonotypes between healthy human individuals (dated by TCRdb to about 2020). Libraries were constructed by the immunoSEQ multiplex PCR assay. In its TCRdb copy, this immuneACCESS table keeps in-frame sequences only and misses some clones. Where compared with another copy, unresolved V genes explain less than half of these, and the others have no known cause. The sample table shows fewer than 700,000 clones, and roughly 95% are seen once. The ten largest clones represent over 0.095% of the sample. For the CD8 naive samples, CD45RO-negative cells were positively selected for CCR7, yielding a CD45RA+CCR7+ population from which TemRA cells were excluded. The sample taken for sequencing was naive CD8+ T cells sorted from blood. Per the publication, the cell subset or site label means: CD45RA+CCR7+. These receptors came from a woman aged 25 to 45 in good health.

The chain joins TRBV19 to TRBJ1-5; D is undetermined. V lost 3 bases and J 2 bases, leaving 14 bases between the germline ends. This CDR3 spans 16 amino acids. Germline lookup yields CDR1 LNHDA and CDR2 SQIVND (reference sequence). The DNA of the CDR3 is TGTGCCAGTAGTATGCGCGAGATTACAGGCAATCAGCCCCAGCATTTT. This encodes CASSMREITGNQPQHF.

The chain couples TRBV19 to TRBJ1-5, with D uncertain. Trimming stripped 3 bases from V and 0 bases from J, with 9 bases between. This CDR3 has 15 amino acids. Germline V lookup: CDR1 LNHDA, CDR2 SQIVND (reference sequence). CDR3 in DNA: TGTGCCAGTAGTATCCGGGTCTATAGCAATCAGCCCCAGCATTTT. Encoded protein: CASSIRVYSNQPQHF.

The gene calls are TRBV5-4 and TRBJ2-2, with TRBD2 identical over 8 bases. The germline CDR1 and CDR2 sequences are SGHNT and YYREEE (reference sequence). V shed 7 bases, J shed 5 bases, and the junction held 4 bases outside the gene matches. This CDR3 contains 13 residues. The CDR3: CASEREFTGELFF. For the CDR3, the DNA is TGTGCCAGCGAGCGGGAGTTTACCGGGGAGCTGTTTTTT.

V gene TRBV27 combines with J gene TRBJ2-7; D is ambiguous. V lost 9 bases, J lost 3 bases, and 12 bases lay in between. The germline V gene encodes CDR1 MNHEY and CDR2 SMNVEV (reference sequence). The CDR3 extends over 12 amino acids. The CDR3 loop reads CARLKEFYEQYF. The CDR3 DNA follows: TGTGCCAGGTTAAAAGAGTTCTACGAGCAGTACTTC.

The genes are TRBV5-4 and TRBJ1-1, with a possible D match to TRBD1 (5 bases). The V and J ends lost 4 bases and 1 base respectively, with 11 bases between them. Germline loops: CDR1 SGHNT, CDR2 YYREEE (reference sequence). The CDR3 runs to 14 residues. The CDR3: CASSPNTGNTEAFF. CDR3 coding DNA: TGTGCCAGCAGCCCAAATACAGGGAACACTGAAGCTTTCTTT.

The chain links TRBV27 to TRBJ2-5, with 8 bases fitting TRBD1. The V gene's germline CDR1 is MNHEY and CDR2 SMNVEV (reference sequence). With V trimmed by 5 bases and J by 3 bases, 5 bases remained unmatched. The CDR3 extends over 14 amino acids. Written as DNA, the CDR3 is TGTGCCAGCAGTATAACAGGGGGTGAAGAGACCCAGTACTTC. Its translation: CASSITGGEETQYF.

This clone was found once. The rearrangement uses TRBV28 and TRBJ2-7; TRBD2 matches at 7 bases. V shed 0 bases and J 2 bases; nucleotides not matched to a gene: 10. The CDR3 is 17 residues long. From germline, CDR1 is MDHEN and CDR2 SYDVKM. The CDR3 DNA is TGTGCCAGCAGTTTATGGGGGAGGGTAGGTCTGGCCTACGAGCAGTACTTC. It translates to CASSLWGRVGLAYEQYF.

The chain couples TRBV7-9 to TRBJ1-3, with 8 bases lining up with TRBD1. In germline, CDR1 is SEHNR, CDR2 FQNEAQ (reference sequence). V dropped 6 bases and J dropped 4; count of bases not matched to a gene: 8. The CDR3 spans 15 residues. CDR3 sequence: CASRPDRGRGNTIYF. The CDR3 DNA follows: TGTGCCAGCAGGCCTGACAGGGGAAGGGGAAACACCATATATTTT. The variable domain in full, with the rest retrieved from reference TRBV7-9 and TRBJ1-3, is DTGVSQNPRHKITKRGQNVTFRCDPISEHNRLYWYRQTLGQGPEFLTYFQNEAQLEKSRLLSDRFSAERPKGSFSTLEIQRTEQGDSAMYLCASRPDRGRGNTIYFGEGSWLTVV.

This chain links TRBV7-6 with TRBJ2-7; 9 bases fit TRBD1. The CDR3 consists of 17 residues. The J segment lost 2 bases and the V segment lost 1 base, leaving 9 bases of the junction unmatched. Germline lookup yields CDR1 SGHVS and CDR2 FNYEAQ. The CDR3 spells CASSLEGQGAGPYEQYF. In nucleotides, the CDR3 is TGTGCCAGCAGCTTAGAGGGACAGGGTGCAGGCCCCTACGAGCAGTACTTC.

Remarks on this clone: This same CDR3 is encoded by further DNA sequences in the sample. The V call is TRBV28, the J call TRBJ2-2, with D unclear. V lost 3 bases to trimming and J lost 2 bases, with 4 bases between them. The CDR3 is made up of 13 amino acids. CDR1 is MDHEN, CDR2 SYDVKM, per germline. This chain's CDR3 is CASSFRNTGELFF. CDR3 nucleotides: TGTGCCAGCAGTTTCCGCAACACCGGGGAGCTGTTTTTT.

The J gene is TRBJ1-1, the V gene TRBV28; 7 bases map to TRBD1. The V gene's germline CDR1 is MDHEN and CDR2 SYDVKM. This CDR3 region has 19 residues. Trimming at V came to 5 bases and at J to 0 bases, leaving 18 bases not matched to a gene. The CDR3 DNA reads TGTGCCAGCAGTCCGATCGTTTATACAGGGGAACTCATGAACACTGAAGCTTTCTTT. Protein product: CASSPIVYTGELMNTEAFF.

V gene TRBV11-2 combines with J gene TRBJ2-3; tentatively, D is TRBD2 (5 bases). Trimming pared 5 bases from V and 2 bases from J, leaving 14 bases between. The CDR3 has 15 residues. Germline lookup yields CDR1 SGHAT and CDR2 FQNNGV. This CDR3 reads CASSRAGEFTDTQYF. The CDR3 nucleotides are TGTGCCAGCAGCCGTGCGGGCGAATTCACAGATACGCAGTATTTT.

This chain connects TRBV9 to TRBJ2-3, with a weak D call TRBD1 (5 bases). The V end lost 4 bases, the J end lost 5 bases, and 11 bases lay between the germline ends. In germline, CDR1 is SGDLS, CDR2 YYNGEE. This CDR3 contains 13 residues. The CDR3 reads CASSKGRLDTQYF. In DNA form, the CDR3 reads TGTGCCAGCAGCAAGGGGCGACTAGATACGCAGTATTTT.

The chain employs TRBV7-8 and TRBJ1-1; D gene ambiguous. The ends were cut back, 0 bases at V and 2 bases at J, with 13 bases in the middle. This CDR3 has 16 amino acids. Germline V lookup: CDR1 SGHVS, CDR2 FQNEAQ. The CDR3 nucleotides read TGTGCCAGCAGCTTAGCCTCCCACGGGCCTAACACTGAAGCTTTCTTT. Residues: CASSLASHGPNTEAFF.

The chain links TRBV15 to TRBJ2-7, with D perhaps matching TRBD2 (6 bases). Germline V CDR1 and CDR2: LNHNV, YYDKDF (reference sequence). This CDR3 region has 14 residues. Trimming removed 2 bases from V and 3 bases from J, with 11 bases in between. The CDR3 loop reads CATSRSASDYEQYF. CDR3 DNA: TGTGCCACCAGCAGATCGGCTAGCGACTACGAGCAGTACTTC.

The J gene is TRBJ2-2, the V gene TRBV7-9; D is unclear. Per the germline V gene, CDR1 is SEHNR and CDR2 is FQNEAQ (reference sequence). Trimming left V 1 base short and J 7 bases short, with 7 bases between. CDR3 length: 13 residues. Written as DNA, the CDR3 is TGTGCCAGCAGCTTAGGACCGGACGGGGAGCTGTTTTTT. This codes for CASSLGPDGELFF.

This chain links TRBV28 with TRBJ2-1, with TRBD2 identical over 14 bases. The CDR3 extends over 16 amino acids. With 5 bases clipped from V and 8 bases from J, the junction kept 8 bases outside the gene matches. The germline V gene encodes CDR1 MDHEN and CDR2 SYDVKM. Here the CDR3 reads CASSIRGLAGVHEQFF. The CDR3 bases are TGTGCCAGCAGTATCCGGGGACTAGCGGGAGTCCATGAGCAGTTCTTC.

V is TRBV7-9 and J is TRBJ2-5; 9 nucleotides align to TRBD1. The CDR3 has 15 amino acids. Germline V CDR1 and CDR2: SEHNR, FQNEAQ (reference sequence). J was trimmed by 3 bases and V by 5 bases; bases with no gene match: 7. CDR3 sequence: CASSLATGGEETQYF. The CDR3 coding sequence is TGTGCCAGCAGCCTTGCGACAGGGGGTGAAGAGACCCAGTACTTC.

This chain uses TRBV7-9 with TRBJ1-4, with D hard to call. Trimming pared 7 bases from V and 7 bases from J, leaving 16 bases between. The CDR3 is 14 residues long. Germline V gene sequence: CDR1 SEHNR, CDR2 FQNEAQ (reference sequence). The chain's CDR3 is CASTLTVSGEKLFF. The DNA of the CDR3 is TGTGCCAGCACCCTCACAGTTTCGGGTGAAAAACTGTTTTTT.

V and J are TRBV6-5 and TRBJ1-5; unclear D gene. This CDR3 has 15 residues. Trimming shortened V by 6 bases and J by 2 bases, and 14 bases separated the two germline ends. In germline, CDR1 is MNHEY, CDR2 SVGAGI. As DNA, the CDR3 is TGTGCCAGCAGCCATGGACCGGCCGGCAATCAGCCCCAGCATTTT. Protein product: CASSHGPAGNQPQHF.

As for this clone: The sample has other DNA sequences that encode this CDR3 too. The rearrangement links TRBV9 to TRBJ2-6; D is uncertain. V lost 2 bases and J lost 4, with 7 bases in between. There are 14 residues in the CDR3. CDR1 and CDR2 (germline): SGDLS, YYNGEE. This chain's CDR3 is CASSVSGGANVLTF. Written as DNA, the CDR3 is TGTGCCAGCAGCGTGAGTGGCGGGGCCAACGTCCTGACTTTC.

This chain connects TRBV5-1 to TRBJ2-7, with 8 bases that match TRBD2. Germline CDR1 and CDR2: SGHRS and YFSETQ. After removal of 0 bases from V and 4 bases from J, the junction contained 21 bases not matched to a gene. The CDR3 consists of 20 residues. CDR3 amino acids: CASSLAAPSVLAGELYEQYF. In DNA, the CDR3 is TGCGCCAGCAGCTTGGCCGCCCCATCGGTCCTAGCGGGCGAACTATACGAGCAGTACTTC.

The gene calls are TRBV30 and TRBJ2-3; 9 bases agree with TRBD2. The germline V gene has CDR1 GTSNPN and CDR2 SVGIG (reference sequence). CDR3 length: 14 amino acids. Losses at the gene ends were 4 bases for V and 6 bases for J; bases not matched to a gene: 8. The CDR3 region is CAWNRAGGPDTQYF. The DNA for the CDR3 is TGTGCCTGGAATAGGGCGGGAGGGCCTGATACGCAGTATTTT.

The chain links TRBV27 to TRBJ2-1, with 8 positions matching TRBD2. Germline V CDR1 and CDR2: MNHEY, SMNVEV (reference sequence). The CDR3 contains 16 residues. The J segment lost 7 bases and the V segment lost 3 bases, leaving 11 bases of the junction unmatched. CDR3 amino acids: CASSFSGTRVLNEQFF. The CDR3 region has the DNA TGTGCCAGCAGTTTTAGTGGGACTAGGGTATTGAATGAGCAGTTCTTC.

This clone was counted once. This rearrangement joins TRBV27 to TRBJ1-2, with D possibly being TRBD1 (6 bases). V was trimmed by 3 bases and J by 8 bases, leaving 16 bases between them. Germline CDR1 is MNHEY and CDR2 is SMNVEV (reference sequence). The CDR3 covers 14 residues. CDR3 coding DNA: TGTGCCAGCAGTTTGGGGCAGGGGCATCGGGGCTACACCTTC. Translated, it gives CASSLGQGHRGYTF.

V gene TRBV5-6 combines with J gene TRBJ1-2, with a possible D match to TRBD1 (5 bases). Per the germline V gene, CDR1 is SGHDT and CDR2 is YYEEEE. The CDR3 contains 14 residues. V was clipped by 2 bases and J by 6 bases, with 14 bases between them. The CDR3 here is CASSFGDSQDGYTF. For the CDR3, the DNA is TGTGCCAGCAGCTTTGGGGACTCCCAGGATGGCTACACCTTC.

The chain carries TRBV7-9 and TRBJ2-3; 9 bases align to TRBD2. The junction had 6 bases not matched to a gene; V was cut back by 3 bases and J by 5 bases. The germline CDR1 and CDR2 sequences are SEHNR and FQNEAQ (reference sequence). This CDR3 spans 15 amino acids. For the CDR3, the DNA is TGTGCCAGCAGCTTCTTAGCGGGAGACGGAGATACGCAGTATTTT. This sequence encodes CASSFLAGDGDTQYF. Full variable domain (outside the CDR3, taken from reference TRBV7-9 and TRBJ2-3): DTGVSQNPRHKITKRGQNVTFRCDPISEHNRLYWYRQTLGQGPEFLTYFQNEAQLEKSRLLSDRFSAERPKGSFSTLEIQRTEQGDSAMYLCASSFLAGDGDTQYFGPGTRLTVL.

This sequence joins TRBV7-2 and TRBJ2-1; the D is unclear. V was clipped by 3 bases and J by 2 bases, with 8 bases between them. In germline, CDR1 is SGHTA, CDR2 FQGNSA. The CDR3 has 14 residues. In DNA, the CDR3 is TGTGCCAGCAGCTTTTGGAGTACCTACAATGAGCAGTTCTTC. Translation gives CASSFWSTYNEQFF.

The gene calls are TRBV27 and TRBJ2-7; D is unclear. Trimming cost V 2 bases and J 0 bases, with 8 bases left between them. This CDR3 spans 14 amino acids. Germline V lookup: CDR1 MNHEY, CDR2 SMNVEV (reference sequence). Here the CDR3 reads CASSLAAISYEQYF. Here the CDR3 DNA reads TGTGCCAGCAGTTTAGCCGCCATCTCCTACGAGCAGTACTTC.

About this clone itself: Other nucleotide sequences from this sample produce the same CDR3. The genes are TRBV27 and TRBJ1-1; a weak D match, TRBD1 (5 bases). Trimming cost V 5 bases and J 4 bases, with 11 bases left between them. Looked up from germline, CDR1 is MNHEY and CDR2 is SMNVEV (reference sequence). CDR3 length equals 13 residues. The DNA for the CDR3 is TGTGCCAGCAGTCTTTTTAGGGGCACTGAAGCTTTCTTT. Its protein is CASSLFRGTEAFF.